A selection of T cell receptor beta chains follows, all from one sample in a study of T cell responses to AZD1222 COVID-19 vaccine. Method: immunoSEQ multiplex PCR; TCRdb's copy keeps in-frame clones and lacks some. The repertoire holds about 60,000 clones, with under 95% as singletons. Sample: peripheral blood, taken 28 days after the second dose of the MenACWY control vaccine. The receptors come from an adult who received the MenACWY meningococcal vaccine as a control. The CDR3 runs from the conserved cysteine through the conserved F or W. D genes are given only for firm matches. The listing skips clone size in some rows; elsewhere it reads once, few, many or a size class.

TRBJ1-2 NA TRBD1 TRBV10-3 CATRGGGQRTYGYTF TGTGCCACCAGAGGGGGCGGACAAAGGACCTATGGCTACACCTTC
TRBJ2-5 once TRBD1 TRBV12-3/TRBV12-4 CASRTGNQETQYF TGTGCCAGCAGGACAGGGAACCAAGAGACCCAGTACTTC
TRBJ1-3 NA NA TRBV5-1 CASKGGGSGNTIYF TGCGCCAGCAAAGGGGGTGGCTCTGGAAACACCATATATTTT
TRBJ2-7 NA NA TRBV11-2 CASSLAASPFTYEQYF TGTGCCAGCAGCTTAGCTGCTAGCCCTTTTACCTACGAGCAGTACTTC
TRBJ1-5 NA TRBD1 TRBV7-9 CASSRTGLNQPQHF TGTGCCAGCAGCCGGACAGGGCTGAATCAGCCCCAGCATTTT
TRBJ2-1 NA TRBD1 TRBV5-4 CASSLAQGAQREQFF TGTGCCAGCAGCTTGGCCCAGGGGGCGCAGCGGGAGCAGTTCTTC
TRBJ2-1 once TRBD2 TRBV5-1 CASSSRTSWHNEQFF TGCGCCAGCAGCTCACGGACTAGTTGGCATAATGAGCAGTTCTTC
TRBJ2-5 NA TRBD2 TRBV11-2 CASSPLLSGVETQYF TGTGCCAGCAGCCCCCTTCTAAGCGGGGTAGAGACCCAGTACTTC
TRBJ2-7 NA TRBD2 TRBV5-1 CASGGAGGSYEQYF TGCGCCAGTGGAGGGGCGGGGGGCTCCTACGAGCAGTACTTC
TRBJ1-4 NA NA TRBV30 CAWSVPQAPSFF TGTGCCTGGAGTGTCCCGCAGGCGCCCTCGTTTTTT
TRBJ2-2 NA NA TRBV6-6 CASSLWANTGELFF TGTGCCAGCAGCCTCTGGGCGAACACCGGGGAGCTGTTTTTT
TRBJ1-2 NA NA TRBV3-1/TRBV3-2 CASSQITGTGYTF TGTGCCAGCAGCCAAATAACGGGGACTGGCTACACCTTC
TRBJ2-5 NA NA TRBV24-1 CATSDPPAETQYF TGTGCCACCAGTGATCCGCCCGCCGAGACCCAGTACTTC
TRBJ2-7 NA NA TRBV29-1 CSVISPGGYEQYF TGCAGCGTCATCAGCCCCGGGGGCTACGAGCAGTACTTC
TRBJ2-7 NA NA TRBV28 CASSIKQGAYEQYF TGTGCCAGCAGTATCAAACAGGGTGCCTACGAGCAGTACTTC
TRBJ1-5 NA NA TRBV12-3/TRBV12-4 CASSPTGGPQHF TGTGCCAGCAGTCCTACAGGCGGGCCCCAGCATTTT
TRBJ2-1 NA NA TRBV9 CASSSEETAQFF TGTGCCAGCAGCTCAGAGGAGACGGCGCAGTTCTTC
TRBJ1-2 NA TRBD1 TRBV7-3 CASSSNPGTGGGYTF TGTGCCAGCAGCTCCAACCCAGGAACAGGGGGCGGCTACACCTTC
TRBJ2-7 NA TRBD1 TRBV11-2 CASSPSGTGNHEQYF TGTGCCAGCAGCCCTTCCGGGACAGGGAACCACGAGCAGTACTTC
TRBJ2-1 NA NA TRBV2 CASSDDPPGGEQFF TGTGCCAGCAGTGATGACCCACCCGGGGGTGAGCAGTTCTTC
TRBJ2-7 NA NA TRBV7-9 CASSFWGAGLPLYEQYF TGTGCCAGCAGCTTTTGGGGTGCGGGGCTTCCCTTATACGAGCAGTACTTC
TRBJ1-1 NA NA TRBV5-4 CASSFENRAAFF TGTGCCAGCAGCTTCGAAAACAGGGCAGCTTTCTTT
TRBJ2-3 NA NA TRBV18 CASSNEGRLTQYF TGTGCCAGCTCAAACGAGGGACGACTCACGCAGTATTTT
TRBJ1-4 once NA TRBV5-1 CASRQRPESDEKLFF TGCGCCAGCAGACAGAGACCGGAATCAGATGAAAAACTGTTTTTT
TRBJ2-3 NA NA TRBV18 CASSKESTDTQYF TGTGCCAGCTCAAAGGAATCTACAGATACGCAGTATTTT
TRBJ2-5 NA NA TRBV7-2 CASSSQGRETQYF TGTGCCAGCAGCTCACAGGGCCGAGAGACCCAGTACTTC
TRBJ1-1 NA NA TRBV28 CASRMTEAFF TGTGCCAGCAGAATGACTGAAGCTTTCTTT
TRBJ2-7 NA NA TRBV7-2 CASRLTISGDYEQYF TGTGCCAGCAGGCTGACAATTTCGGGGGACTACGAGCAGTACTTC
TRBJ2-7 NA NA TRBV19 CASIQGGEQYF TGTGCCAGTATACAGGGAGGCGAGCAGTACTTC
TRBJ2-7 NA NA TRBV20-1 CSARDSPKQYF TGCAGTGCTAGAGATTCACCCAAGCAGTACTTC
TRBJ1-5 NA NA TRBV19 CAIGFSRDQPQHF TGTGCCATAGGATTCAGTAGAGATCAGCCCCAGCATTTT
TRBJ1-1 few NA TRBV11-3 CASSSGYGDTEAFF TGTGCCAGCAGCTCGGGGTATGGGGACACTGAAGCTTTCTTT
TRBJ1-2 once NA TRBV6-5 CASSARPRDLGYTF TGTGCCAGCAGCGCCCGACCAAGGGATTTAGGCTACACCTTC
TRBJ2-3 NA NA TRBV9 CASSVGGEDTQYF TGTGCCAGCAGCGTAGGGGGGGAGGATACGCAGTATTTT
TRBJ2-5 NA NA TRBV25-1 CASRTSNKETQYF TGTGCCAGCAGAACTAGCAATAAAGAGACCCAGTACTTC
TRBJ1-1 NA TRBD1 TRBV11-2 CASRGTGTTEAFF TGTGCCAGCAGGGGGACAGGGACCACTGAAGCTTTCTTT
TRBJ1-1 NA NA TRBV15 CATSRDLTTEAFF TGTGCCACCAGCAGAGATCTGACAACTGAAGCTTTCTTT
TRBJ2-2 NA NA TRBV6-5 CASSPRTDQSGELFF TGTGCCAGCAGTCCACGGACAGATCAAAGCGGGGAGCTGTTTTTT
TRBJ2-5 NA TRBD1 TRBV4-3 CASSQDIGTGVETQYF TGCGCCAGCAGCCAAGATATCGGGACAGGGGTAGAGACCCAGTACTTC
TRBJ2-3 NA NA TRBV6-5 CASSYGREGTTDTQYF TGTGCCAGCAGTTATGGGCGCGAGGGGACGACAGATACGCAGTATTTT
TRBJ2-1 NA NA TRBV5-1 CASSLRLASNEQFF TGCGCCAGCAGCTTGCGGCTAGCTTCTAATGAGCAGTTCTTC
TRBJ1-4 NA NA TRBV27 CASSYLVDVGQKKLFF TGTGCCAGCAGTTACCTAGTGGATGTTGGACAGAAAAAACTGTTTTTT
TRBJ1-6 NA NA TRBV10-3 CAISESTDNSPLHF TGTGCCATCAGTGAGTCAACGGATAATTCACCCCTCCACTTT